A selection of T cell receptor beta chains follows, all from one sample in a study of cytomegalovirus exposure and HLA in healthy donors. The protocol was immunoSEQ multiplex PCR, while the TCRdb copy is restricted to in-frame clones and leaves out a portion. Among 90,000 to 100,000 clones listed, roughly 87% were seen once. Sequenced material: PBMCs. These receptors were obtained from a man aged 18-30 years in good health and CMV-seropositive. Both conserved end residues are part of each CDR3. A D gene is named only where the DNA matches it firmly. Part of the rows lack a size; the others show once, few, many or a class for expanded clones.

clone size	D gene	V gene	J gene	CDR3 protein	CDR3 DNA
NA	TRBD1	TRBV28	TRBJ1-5	CASSSSRGTGAQPQHF	TGTGCCAGCAGTTCTAGCCGGGGGACAGGGGCTCAGCCCCAGCATTTT
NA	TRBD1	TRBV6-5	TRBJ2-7	CASSYSTGDLYEQYF	TGTGCCAGCAGTTATTCTACAGGGGATTTGTACGAGCAGTACTTC
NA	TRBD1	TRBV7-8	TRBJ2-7	CASSLVGGQGAYEQYF	TGTGCCAGCAGCTTAGTCGGCGGACAGGGGGCATACGAGCAGTACTTC
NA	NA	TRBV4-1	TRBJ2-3	CASSPGLRVADTQYF	TGCGCCAGCAGTCCGGGACTCCGAGTCGCAGATACGCAGTATTTT
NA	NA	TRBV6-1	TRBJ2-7	CASSEGTIEQYF	TGTGCCAGCAGTGAAGGGACTATCGAGCAGTACTTC
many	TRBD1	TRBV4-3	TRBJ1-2	CASSPQGDYGYTF	TGCGCCAGCAGCCCACAGGGGGACTATGGCTACACCTTC
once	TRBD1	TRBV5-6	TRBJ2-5	CASSSRDRQETQYF	TGTGCCAGCAGCTCCCGGGACAGGCAAGAGACCCAGTACTTC
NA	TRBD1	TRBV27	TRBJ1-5	CASRGQGTNNQPQHF	TGTGCCAGCAGAGGACAGGGTACGAACAATCAGCCCCAGCATTTT
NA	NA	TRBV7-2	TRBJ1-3	CASSLTSLSGNTIYF	TGTGCCAGCAGCTTAACTTCGCTCTCTGGAAACACCATATATTTT
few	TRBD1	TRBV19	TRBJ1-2	CASSRGQGGYGYTF	TGTGCCAGTAGTAGGGGACAGGGAGGCTATGGCTACACCTTC
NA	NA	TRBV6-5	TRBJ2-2	CASSFRPENTGELFF	TGTGCCAGCAGCTTTCGCCCAGAGAACACCGGGGAGCTGTTTTTT
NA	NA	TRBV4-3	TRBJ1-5	CASSFTEDSNQPQHF	TGCGCCAGCAGTTTCACAGAAGATAGCAATCAGCCCCAGCATTTT
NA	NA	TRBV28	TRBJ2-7	CASSFSTGTYEQYF	TGTGCCAGCAGTTTCTCCACAGGGACCTACGAGCAGTACTTC
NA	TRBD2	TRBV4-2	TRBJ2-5	CASSQENVGGQETQYF	TGTGCCAGCAGCCAAGAAAACGTGGGGGGGCAAGAGACCCAGTACTTC
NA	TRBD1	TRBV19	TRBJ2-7	CASNADRGYEQYF	TGTGCCAGTAACGCGGACAGGGGCTACGAGCAGTACTTC
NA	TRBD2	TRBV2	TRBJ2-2	CASRTSGRNTGELFF	TGTGCCAGCAGGACTAGCGGGCGGAACACCGGGGAGCTGTTTTTT
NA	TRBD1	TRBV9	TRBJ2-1	CASSVGWDRGSYNEQFF	TGTGCCAGCAGCGTAGGGTGGGACAGGGGTTCCTACAATGAGCAGTTCTTC